This is a list of T cell receptor beta chains from one sample in a study of CD8+CD57+ T cells in acquired aplastic anemia. MiXCR was run by TCRdb on the reads, yielding one entry per CDR3 protein. The data show roughly 80,000 distinct CDR3 sequences, 55% to 75% seen once. Sequences were obtained from sorted CD4+, CD8+, or CD8+CD57+ T cells (not recorded which) from PBMCs. The receptors were gathered from a human donor with aplastic anemia. Both conserved end residues are part of each CDR3. A D gene is named only where the DNA matches it firmly. Only part of the rows carry a size: once, few, many, or a class if the clone is expanded.

j_call v_call clone_size d_call cdr3_aa cdr3_nt
TRBJ2-7 TRBV24-1 many . CATSDGDLYEQYF TGTGCCACCAGTGATGGGGATCTCTACGAGCAGTACTTC
TRBJ1-4 TRBV25-1 . . CASSEKEKLFF TGTGCCAGCAGTGAAAAGGAAAAACTGTTTTTT
TRBJ2-5 TRBV6-2/TRBV6-3 . . CASSYLEETQYF TGTGCCAGCAGTTACCTTGAAGAGACCCAGTACTTC
TRBJ2-1 TRBV20-1 . TRBD2 CSASGRADNEQFF TGCAGTGCGAGCGGGAGGGCAGACAATGAGCAGTTCTTC
TRBJ2-3 TRBV20-1 . TRBD2 CSALLPSGVADTQYF TGCAGTGCCCTGTTGCCCAGCGGGGTCGCCGATACGCAGTATTTT
TRBJ2-7 TRBV10-1 few . CASSEGGPYEQYF TGCGCCAGCAGTGAGGGGGGACCCTACGAGCAGTACTTC
TRBJ1-2 TRBV24-1 . . CATSERGIDGYTF TGTGCCACCAGTGAGAGGGGAATTGATGGCTACACCTTC
TRBJ2-7 TRBV29-1 . TRBD2 CSVEGTTSGDIYEQYF TGCAGCGTTGAAGGGACGACTAGCGGGGATATCTACGAGCAGTACTTC
TRBJ1-1 TRBV24-1 . . CATSDRNTEAFF TGTGCCACCAGTGATAGGAACACTGAAGCTTTCTTT
TRBJ2-3 TRBV7-3 . . CASSLGVTDTQYF TGTGCCAGCAGCTTAGGGGTCACAGATACGCAGTATTTT
TRBJ2-5 TRBV25-1 once TRBD2 CASSVLSGGQETQYF TGTGCCAGCAGCGTACTTAGCGGGGGGCAAGAGACCCAGTACTTC
TRBJ2-7 TRBV29-1 few TRBD1 CSVEVQGREQYF TGCAGCGTTGAAGTACAGGGGCGAGAGCAGTACTTC
TRBJ1-5 TRBV2 . TRBD1 CASSGRQGLNQPQHF TGTGCCAGCAGCGGACGACAGGGGCTGAATCAGCCCCAGCATTTT
TRBJ2-2 TRBV29-1 . TRBD1 CSVVTGGRTGELFF TGCAGCGTGGTAACAGGGGGCCGGACCGGGGAGCTGTTTTTT
TRBJ2-7 TRBV7-8 . . CASSFTSYEQYF TGTGCCAGCAGCTTTACCTCCTACGAGCAGTACTTC
TRBJ1-2 TRBV2 many . CASSVDGYTF TGTGCCAGCAGTGTGGATGGCTACACCTTC
TRBJ2-5 TRBV20-1 . TRBD2 CSAWAGTSAPQETQYF TGCAGTGCTTGGGCCGGAACTAGCGCTCCACAAGAGACCCAGTACTTC
TRBJ1-5 TRBV29-1 . . CRDWDRLYQPQHF TGCAGGGATTGGGACCGCTTATATCAGCCCCAGCATTTT
TRBJ2-3 TRBV29-1 . . CSVELYTDTQYF TGCAGCGTTGAGTTATACACAGATACGCAGTATTTT
TRBJ1-6 TRBV7-9 . . CASSLSTSPLHF TGTGCCAGCAGCTTATCAACTTCACCCCTCCACTTT
TRBJ1-1 TRBV6-5 . . CASSSGPNPEAFF TGTGCCAGCAGTTCAGGCCCTAACCCTGAAGCTTTCTTT
TRBJ2-5 TRBV10-3 . TRBD1 CAISERRTGTQETQYF TGTGCCATCAGTGAGAGGAGGACAGGGACCCAAGAGACCCAGTACTTC
TRBJ1-1 TRBV20-1 few . CSARVKANTEAFF TGCAGTGCTAGAGTTAAGGCGAACACTGAAGCTTTCTTT
TRBJ1-2 TRBV7-8 . . CASSSRKLNYGYTF TGTGCCAGCAGCTCACGGAAGCTTAACTATGGCTACACCTTC
TRBJ2-6 TRBV9 many TRBD1 CASSGSGTGPAGANVLTF TGTGCCAGCAGCGGATCCGGGACAGGACCAGCCGGGGCCAACGTCCTGACTTTC
TRBJ2-7 TRBV7-3 few TRBD2 CASRYRGDEQYF TGTGCCAGCAGATATCGGGGGGACGAGCAGTACTTC